These 9 T cell receptor beta chains came from one sample sequenced in a study of CD8 T cells in ankylosing spondylitis. TCRdb itself ran the 5' RACE reads through MiXCR, one entry per CDR3 protein. The sample has 90,000 to 120,000 distinct CDR3 sequences, 20% to 30% seen once. Sequenced input: synovial fluid, either unsorted or a sorted T cell fraction (not recorded which). The receptors were sampled from a male donor with ankylosing spondylitis.

J is TRBJ1-1 and V is TRBV19; D call uncertain. Germline V gene data show CDR1 as LNHDA and CDR2 as SQIVND (reference sequence). Trimming pared 10 bases from V and 1 base from J, leaving 10 bases between. The CDR3 is 12 residues long. The CDR3 reads CATAGRNTEAFF. In DNA, the CDR3 is TGTGCCACCGCCGGTCGGAACACTGAAGCTTTCTTT.

The chain couples TRBV12-3 or TRBV12-4 to TRBJ2-1; 10 bases are shared with TRBD1. CDR3 length: 14 amino acids. V was pared by 6 bases and J by 10 bases, with 9 bases of the junction left unmatched. CDR3 sequence: CASSAGQGVGEQFF. DNA for the CDR3: TGTGCCAGCAGCGCCGGACAGGGGGTAGGGGAGCAGTTCTTC.

This clonotype was seen more than once but under ten times. The chain has TRBV11-2 and TRBJ2-5; unclear D gene. The CDR3 runs to 13 residues. The ends were cut back, 2 bases at V and 4 bases at J, with 8 bases in the middle. Looked up from germline, CDR1 is SGHAT and CDR2 is FQNNGV. In DNA, the CDR3 is TGTGCCAGCAGCTTAAGAACGGGAGAGACCCAGTACTTC. Residues: CASSLRTGETQYF.

This clonotype was seen ten or more times. The chain combines TRBV24-1 with TRBJ1-5; the D gene is possibly TRBD1 (6 bases). The germline V gene has CDR1 KGHDR and CDR2 SFDVKD. This CDR3 region has 16 residues. The V end was cut by 5 bases, the J end by 2 bases, with 15 bases between. The CDR3, as DNA: TGTGCCACCAGTGCCCAAATGGGGGCACGCAATCAGCCCCAGCATTTT. Encoded protein: CATSAQMGARNQPQHF.

This clonotype was seen many times. The chain is built from TRBV7-8 and TRBJ2-3; no clear D. CDR1 and CDR2 (germline): SGHVS, FQNEAQ. The CDR3 extends over 15 amino acids. The V end was cut by 2 bases, the J end by 1 base, with 10 bases between. The CDR3 nucleotides read TGTGCCAGCAGCTTAAGGGCCCCCGGCACAGATACGCAGTATTTT. Translating it yields CASSLRAPGTDTQYF.

This chain joins TRBV7-2 and TRBJ1-1, with D hard to call. In germline, CDR1 is SGHTA, CDR2 FQGNSA. The CDR3 runs to 14 residues. With 1 base removed from V and 1 base from J, the gap between germline ends came to 7 bases. The CDR3 sequence: CASSLEGWNTEAFF. The CDR3, as DNA: TGTGCCAGCAGCTTAGAAGGATGGAACACTGAAGCTTTCTTT.

The chain uses TRBV4-1 and TRBJ2-1; D ambiguous. CDR3 length equals 18 residues. V was pared by 3 bases and J by 0 bases, with 18 bases between. Germline V gene lookup returns CDR1 MGHRA and CDR2 YSYEKL. The DNA of the CDR3 is TGCGCCAGCAGCCACCCCCCGGGCGGATCAAGCTCCTACAATGAGCAGTTCTTC. This codes for CASSHPPGGSSSYNEQFF.

This clonotype was observed many times. V usage is TRBV9 and J usage is TRBJ1-2; 9 nucleotides agree with TRBD1. The germline V gene encodes CDR1 SGDLS and CDR2 YYNGEE. The CDR3 contains 13 residues. The junction had 2 bases not matched to a gene; V was cut back by 3 bases and J by 5 bases. Here the CDR3 reads CASSAGTGYGYTF. The CDR3 DNA reads as TGTGCCAGCAGCGCTGGGACAGGGTATGGCTACACCTTC.

This clonotype was observed at least ten times. This rearrangement joins TRBV15 to TRBJ2-2, with TRBD1 matching over 9 bases. The CDR3 totals 14 residues. Germline loops: CDR1 LNHNV, CDR2 YYDKDF (reference sequence). V was clipped by 8 bases and J by 0 bases; unmatched bases: 1. CDR3: CATRTGANTGELFF. The CDR3 region has the DNA TGTGCCACCCGGACAGGGGCGAACACCGGGGAGCTGTTTTTT.